Described below is a single TCR beta chain sequence and its context. Its target is unknown. RNA transcripts gave rise to amplified TCR beta CDR3 regions. A first-round RT-PCR of the TCR CDR3 used the HTBI primer set. TCRdb reanalysed the multiplex PCR reads using MiXCR and keeps one entry per CDR3 protein. Here the sample spans approximately 720,000 distinct CDR3 sequences, about 17% being singletons. 10 ml fresh peripheral blood yielded the PBMCs. The data derive from a study of T cells in Graves' hyperthyroidism and ophthalmopathy. General study points: Ophthalmopathy was predicted by the model a median of approximately six months ahead of onset.

This CDR3 has 14 amino acids. V was trimmed by 3 bases and J by 10 bases, leaving 13 bases between them. Sequenced input: blood. This rearrangement joins TRBV12-3 or TRBV12-4 to TRBJ1-6, with D possibly TRBD1 on 6 matching bases. The sequence was collected from a woman aged 45-59 years with Graves' hyperthyroidism that later progressed to Graves' ophthalmopathy. CDR3 coding DNA: TGTGCCAGCAGTTTCCGCAGGGGAGAATCACCCCTCCACTTT. This codes for CASSFRRGESPLHF.